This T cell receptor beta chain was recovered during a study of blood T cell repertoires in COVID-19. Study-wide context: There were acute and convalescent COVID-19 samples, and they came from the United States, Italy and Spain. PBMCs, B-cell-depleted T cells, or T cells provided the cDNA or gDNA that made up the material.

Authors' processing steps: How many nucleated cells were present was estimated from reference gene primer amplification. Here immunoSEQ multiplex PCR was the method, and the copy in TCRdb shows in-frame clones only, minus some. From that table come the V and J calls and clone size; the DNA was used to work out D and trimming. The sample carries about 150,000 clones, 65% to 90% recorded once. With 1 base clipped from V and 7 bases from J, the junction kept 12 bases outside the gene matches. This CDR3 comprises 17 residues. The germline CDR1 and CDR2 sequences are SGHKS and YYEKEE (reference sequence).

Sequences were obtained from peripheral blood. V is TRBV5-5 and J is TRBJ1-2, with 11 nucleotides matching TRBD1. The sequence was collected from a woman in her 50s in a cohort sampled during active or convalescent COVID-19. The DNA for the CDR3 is TGTGCCAGCAGCTTGTGGACAGGGGGCTTTGGTGACAGTGGCTACACCTTC. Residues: CASSLWTGGFGDSGYTF. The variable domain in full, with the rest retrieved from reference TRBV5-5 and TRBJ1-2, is DAGVTQSPTHLIKTRGQQVTLRCSPISGHKSVSWYQQVLGQGPQFIFQYYEKEERGRGNFPDRFSARQFPNYSSELNVNALLLGDSALYLCASSLWTGGFGDSGYTFGSGTRLTVV.